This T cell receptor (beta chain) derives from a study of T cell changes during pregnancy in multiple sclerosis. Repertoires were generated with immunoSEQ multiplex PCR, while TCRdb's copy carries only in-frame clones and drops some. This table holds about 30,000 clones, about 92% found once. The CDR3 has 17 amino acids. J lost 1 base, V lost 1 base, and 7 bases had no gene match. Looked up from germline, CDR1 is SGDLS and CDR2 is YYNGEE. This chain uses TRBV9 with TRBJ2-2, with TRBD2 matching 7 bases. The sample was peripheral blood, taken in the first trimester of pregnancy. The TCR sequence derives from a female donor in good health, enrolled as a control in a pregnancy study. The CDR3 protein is CASSVRAGLLNTGELFF. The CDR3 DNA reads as TGTGCCAGCAGCGTACGCGCGGGACTACTGAACACCGGGGAGCTGTTTTTT.